The 9 T cell receptor beta chains reported below all come from one sample, sequenced in a study of shared clonotypes between healthy human individuals. Clones were read by immunoSEQ multiplex PCR, and TCRdb kept only the in-frame ones, dropping some. In the table there are over 850,000 clones, 70% to 80% of which are singletons. The sequenced material came from memory CD4+ T cells from PBMCs. Stated subset: CD45RA-negative fraction. Receptor source: a man aged 18 to 29 in good health. Some clones in this sample may be carry-over from other donors' samples.

This clone was detected a few times. Written as DNA, the CDR3 is TGTGCCAGCAGCCAAACCCAGGGGAGCTCCTACGAGCAGTACTTC. Its translation is CASSQTQGSSYEQYF. This chain uses TRBV4-2 with TRBJ2-7; D is perhaps TRBD1 (6 bases). V shed 2 bases and J shed 0 bases, with 11 bases lying between them. From germline, CDR1 is LGHNA and CDR2 YNFKEQ. The CDR3 is 15 amino acids.

The chain recombines TRBV6-1 with TRBJ1-2; a possible D gene is TRBD1 (6 bases). The CDR3 is 15 residues long. The germline CDR1 and CDR2 sequences are MNHNS and SASEGT. V lost 4 bases to trimming and J lost 6 bases, with 18 bases between them. CDR3 coding DNA: TGTGCCAGCAGTGGCATTACGCAGGGGAGGAATGGCTACACCTTC. This translates into CASSGITQGRNGYTF.

This clone was counted at least ten times. The gene calls are TRBV2 and TRBJ1-6; TRBD1 aligns across 8 bases. The V segment lost 6 bases and the J segment 5 bases; nucleotides outside the gene matches: 6. The germline gives CDR1 SNHLY, CDR2 FYNNEI. The length of the CDR3 is 15 residues. The CDR3 here is CASRGTGVNNSPLHF. DNA for the CDR3: TGTGCCAGCAGGGGGACAGGTGTGAATAATTCACCCCTCCACTTT.

CDR3 sequence reads: CASMASGRRAYEQYF. The CDR3 DNA sequence: TGTGCCAGCATGGCTAGCGGGAGACGCGCGTACGAGCAGTACTTC. The chain recombines TRBV7-9 with TRBJ2-7, with 10 bases aligning to TRBD2. Germline CDR1 and CDR2: SEHNR and FQNEAQ (reference sequence). Trimming removed 7 bases from V and 4 bases from J; junction bases left unmatched: 10. The CDR3 has 15 amino acids.

V usage is TRBV28 and J usage is TRBJ1-4, with a possible D match to TRBD1 (5 bases). This CDR3 region has 15 residues. V was pared by 8 bases and J by 7 bases, with 20 bases between. CDR1 is MDHEN and CDR2 is SYDVKM in the germline V gene. CDR3 nucleotide sequence: TGTGCCAGCGGATTGCGACGGGGGGGAGGTGAAAAACTGTTTTTT. Its protein is CASGLRRGGGEKLFF.

This clone came up once. The genes are TRBV5-1 and TRBJ2-7; 8 bases are a match to TRBD1. V was pared by 0 bases and J by 2 bases, with 4 bases of the junction left unmatched. This CDR3 contains 15 residues. The germline CDR1 and CDR2 sequences are SGHRS and YFSETQ. DNA of the CDR3: TGCGCCAGCAGCTTGGACGGGACAGGTACCTACGAGCAGTACTTC. This codes for CASSLDGTGTYEQYF.

This chain links TRBV2 with TRBJ1-5; no definite D call. The V gene's germline CDR1 is SNHLY and CDR2 FYNNEI. The V end lost 3 bases, the J end lost 5 bases, and 11 bases lay between the germline ends. The CDR3 contains 14 residues. CDR3 sequence: CASSDYTRDQPQHF. CDR3 DNA: TGTGCCAGCAGTGATTACACGAGGGATCAGCCCCAGCATTTT.

The chain couples TRBV4-3 to TRBJ1-1; D not certain. The ends were cut back, 0 bases at V and 6 bases at J, with 14 bases in the middle. The CDR3 is 15 residues long. CDR1 and CDR2 from the germline V gene are LGHNA and YSLEER. The CDR3, as DNA: TGCGCCAGCAGCCAAGATGGTGGGGTAAGTGCTGAAGCTTTCTTT. Its translation is CASSQDGGVSAEAFF.

This chain connects TRBV6-5 to TRBJ1-1, with D unresolved. The CDR3 has 13 residues. Trimming shortened V by 5 bases and J by 6 bases, and 13 bases separated the two germline ends. Looked up from germline, CDR1 is MNHEY and CDR2 is SVGAGI. CDR3 sequence: CASSKRRKAEAFF. In DNA form, the CDR3 reads TGTGCCAGCAGTAAAAGACGAAAAGCTGAAGCTTTCTTT.